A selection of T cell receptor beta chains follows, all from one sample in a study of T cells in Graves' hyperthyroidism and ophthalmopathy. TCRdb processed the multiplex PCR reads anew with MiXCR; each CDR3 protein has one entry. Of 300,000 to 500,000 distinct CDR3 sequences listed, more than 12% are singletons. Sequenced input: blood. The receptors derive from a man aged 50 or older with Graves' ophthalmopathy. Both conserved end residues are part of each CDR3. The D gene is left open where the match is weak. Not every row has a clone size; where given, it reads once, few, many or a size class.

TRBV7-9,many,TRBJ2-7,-,TGTGCCAGCAGCTTGGATAGGGTGGAGCAGTACTTC,CASSLDRVEQYF
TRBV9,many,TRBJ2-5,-,TGTGCCAGCAGCGTGAGTGGGGCGAGAGCCCAAGAGACCCAGTACTTC,CASSVSGARAQETQYF
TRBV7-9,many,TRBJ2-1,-,TGTGCCAGCAGCTTACAACAGGGACGCTACAATGAGCAGTTCTTC,CASSLQQGRYNEQFF
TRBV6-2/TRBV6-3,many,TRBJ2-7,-,TGTGCCAGCAGTTACGGGGGCTTCCCCTACGAGCAGTACTTC,CASSYGGFPYEQYF
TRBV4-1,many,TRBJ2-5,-,TGCGCCAGCAGCCAAATAGCTACCCCCTTGGGAGAGACCCAGTACTTC,CASSQIATPLGETQYF
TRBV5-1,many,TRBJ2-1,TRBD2,TGCGCCAGCAGCTTGGGGTCAGCGGGAGGGCCAACCTACAATGAGCAGTTCTTC,CASSLGSAGGPTYNEQFF
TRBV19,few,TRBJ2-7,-,TGTGCCAGTAGTATAGATGGCAGACTCTACGAGCAGTACTTC,CASSIDGRLYEQYF
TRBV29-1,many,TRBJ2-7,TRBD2,TGCAGCGTTGAAGAGGCGCGGGAGGGCCCGGACGAGCAGTACTTC,CSVEEAREGPDEQYF
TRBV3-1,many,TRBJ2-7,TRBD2,TGTGCCAGCAGCCAAGCGGGAGGGACCTACGAGCAGTACTTC,CASSQAGGTYEQYF
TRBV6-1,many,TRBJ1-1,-,TGTGCCAGCAGTGAAAGGTCGGGGGGGACTGAAGCTTTCTTT,CASSERSGGTEAFF
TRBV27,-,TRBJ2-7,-,TGTGCCAGCAGTTTAGCCGGGCAGTACGAGCAGTACTTC,CASSLAGQYEQYF
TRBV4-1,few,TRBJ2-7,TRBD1,TGCGCCAGCAGCCAGGACTTGGGACAGGGTTACAACGAGCAGTACTTC,CASSQDLGQGYNEQYF
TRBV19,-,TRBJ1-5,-,TGTGCCAGCAAGGACGGTATTAGCAATCAGCCCCAGCATTTT,CASKDGISNQPQHF
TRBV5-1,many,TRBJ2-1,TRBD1,TGCGCCAGCAGCCACCCGGGACAGGTTGTCGATGAGCAGTTCTTC,CASSHPGQVVDEQFF
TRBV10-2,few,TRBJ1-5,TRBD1,TGCGCCAGCGCAACACAGGGGCTTCCCCAGCATTTT,CASATQGLPQHF
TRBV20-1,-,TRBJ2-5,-,TGCAGTGCTAGAAGCCAGGGGATTCATGGGGAGACCCAGTACTTC,CSARSQGIHGETQYF
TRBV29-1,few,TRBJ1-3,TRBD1,TGCAGCGTTGAAGATCTGGGACAGCTCTCTGGAAACACCATATATTTT,CSVEDLGQLSGNTIYF
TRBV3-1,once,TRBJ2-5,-,TGTGCCAGCGGGACCACAGGGTTCCACTTC,CASGTTGFHF
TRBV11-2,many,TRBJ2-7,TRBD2,TGTGCCAGCAGCTTAAAAGCGGGAGGGCCATACGAGCAGTACTTC,CASSLKAGGPYEQYF
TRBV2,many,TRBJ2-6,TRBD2,TGTGCCAGCAAACAAAAGGTCCTAGCGGGAGATTCTGGGGCCAACGTCCTGACTTTC,CASKQKVLAGDSGANVLTF
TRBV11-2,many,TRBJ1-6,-,TGTGCCAGCAGCTTAGAGGCCCAGAATTCACCCCTCCACTTT,CASSLEAQNSPLHF
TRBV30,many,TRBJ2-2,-,TGTGCCTGGAGTGTAATGGGGGAGCTGTTTTTT,CAWSVMGELFF
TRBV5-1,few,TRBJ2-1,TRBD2,TGCGCCAGCAGCTTGTCACTAGCGGGAAACCACAATGAGCAGTTCTTC,CASSLSLAGNHNEQFF
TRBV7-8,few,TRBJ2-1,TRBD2,TGTGCCAGCAGCTTAGTAGGTAGCGGGGAAAGCAATGAGCAGTTCTTC,CASSLVGSGESNEQFF
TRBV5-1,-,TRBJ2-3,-,TGCGCCAGCAGCTTGACCGGCTCTGGGGGATCTGTGCAGTATTTT,CASSLTGSGGSVQYF
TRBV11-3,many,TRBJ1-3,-,TGTGCCAGCAGCTTATATTCTCCGGAAAAACTTACAAACACCGTCACAAACACCATATATTTT,CASSLYSPEKLTNTVTNTIYF
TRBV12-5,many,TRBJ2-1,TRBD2,TGTGCTAGTGGTTTGGTATCGCAGGGAGGGGACAATGAGCAGTTCTTC,CASGLVSQGGDNEQFF
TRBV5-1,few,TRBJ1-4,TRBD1,TGCGCCAGCAGCGACGGCGGCAGGGGGCCCGAAAAACTGTTTTTT,CASSDGGRGPEKLFF
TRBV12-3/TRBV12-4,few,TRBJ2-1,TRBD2,TGTGCCAGCAGTTTACTAGCGGGAGGGTTTTACAATGAGCAGTTCTTC,CASSLLAGGFYNEQFF